Here is one T cell receptor beta chain with its context. Its antigen remains unidentified. This sample stems from a study of cytomegalovirus exposure and HLA in healthy donors. PCR was performed using 60 Vbeta and 13 Jbeta primers. Here immunoSEQ multiplex PCR was the method, and the copy in TCRdb shows in-frame clones only, minus some. The sample shows 150,000 to 200,000 clones, 75% to 80% of them seen only once. The CDR3 length is 16 residues. Trimming shortened V by 3 bases and J by 4 bases, and 15 bases separated the two germline ends. From germline, CDR1 is KGHSH and CDR2 LQKENI. Study-level points and caveats: Specificity for CMV antigens was confirmed in vitro for a few of the CMV-associated chains.

V and J are TRBV18 and TRBJ2-2; D not resolved. This receptor was obtained from a man aged 35 to 55 in good health and CMV-seropositive. Sequenced sample: PBMCs. CDR3 residues: CASSPNEAHFTGELFF. The CDR3 DNA follows: TGTGCCAGCTCACCCAACGAGGCACACTTCACCGGGGAGCTGTTTTTT.